This TCR beta chain was sequenced during a study of cytomegalovirus exposure and HLA in healthy donors (dated by TCRdb to between 2016 and 2019). Study-level background: According to an earlier analysis of several hundred of the donors, some 180 million T cells yielded 117 million unique TCR beta sequences and around 280 Gb of sequence data. An early release that covered 500 to 800 HLA-typed donors contained around 330 gigabases of sequencing data and around 80 million unique TCR sequences. The genetic ancestry cluster associated with self-reported Caucasian donors included over 65% of the roughly 400 genotyped donors. The study was designed to test whether signatures of past pathogen exposure could be identified by cataloging public T cell receptors. The T cell repertoires of several hundred subjects were profiled by immunosequencing and related to cytomegalovirus serostatus. A separate validation cohort of 100 to 150 different subjects was used in addition to the roughly 670-subject first cohort. To predict cytomegalovirus infection status, the study brought together high-throughput TCR immunosequencing, statistical association of individual TCRs with disease status, and machine learning. In a later analysis, previously published TCR beta repertoires from several hundred donors were re-analyzed and high-resolution HLA genotyping was added so that TCR occurrence patterns could be studied. The later analysis used no new phenotypic data to find candidate immune exposures, relying instead on TCR beta sequences and their occurrence across donors. An earlier analysis of some 600 of the donors applied high-throughput TCR beta sequencing to assess whether each TCR beta V gene segment acted as functional or pseudogenic. Alongside the repertoire data, information on donor age, sex, ethnicity and CMV serostatus was compiled. In a later genetic analysis, genome-wide SNP genotypes for about 65% of the 666 donors were used, and that subset was treated as a discovery cohort. Every repertoire in the discovery cohort had been generated on one and the same sequencing platform. Both class I and class II loci were covered by HLA typing, at four-digit resolution. The number of typed donors differed by locus: about 620-640 for A, B, C, DRB1 and DQB1; 500 to 550 for DQA1; around 610 for DPA1; and some 450 for DPB1. Because of strong linkage in the cohort, 5 or 6 DR-DQ haplotypes were treated as single units for association and clustering. Across some 400 genotyped donors of the cohort, an average of roughly 250,000 unique TCR beta nucleotide sequences per donor were sequenced, and roughly 17% of those sequences were non-productive. Findings and caveats that apply to the study as a whole: Immune exposure information for the cohort was limited to CMV serostatus. Roughly uniform sequencing depth across donors was assumed in presence/absence analyses, although this assumption may not hold. This cohort had only TCR beta chains sequenced, and the lack of alpha or paired-chain data limited which features could be detected. In a later analysis, TCR association rates were found to vary across HLA loci, with the most associated TCRs seen for DRB1 alleles and the fewest for HLA-C alleles. Because HLA typing was missing for some donors at each locus, association tests included only the typed subset. A further reported finding was that TCR beta sequences accurately predicted the HLA-A and HLA-B alleles for most subjects in the first cohort. Correlated functional status among segregating V segments might reflect linkage disequilibrium, but an unknown experimental factor could not be ruled out. The 87-base-pair reads could not distinguish some IMGT-functional V segments, including TRBV6-2 and TRBV6-3, so those segments were excluded. At a false discovery rate of 0.05, a later analysis linked under 20,000 TCR beta sequences to specific HLA alleles. It was suggested by the authors that the approach could potentially be generalized to other disease states and immunological phenotypes. Most TCR sequences were seen in very few donors, while some public TCRs were found in many individuals. Several of the top co-occurrence clusters appeared to be linked to parvovirus B19, influenza, CMV and Epstein-Barr virus, according to a later analysis. In a later analysis, most CMV-associated TCR beta chains were found to appear HLA-restricted, with HLA associations seemingly driven largely by CMV exposure. Strong co-occurrence of HLA alleles, especially DR and DQ, made assigning TCR associations to individual alleles difficult. In a later analysis, HLA-associated TCR beta chains showed more clonal expansion and lower generation probabilities than non-associated chains that were equally common. In a later genetic analysis, fewer N-insertions in productive TCRs were reported among donors in an Asian-associated ancestry cluster than the roughly 700-donor mean. An earlier analysis of several hundred of the donors showed that most TCR beta V segments appeared in productive rearrangements either about 87% or about 30% of the time, which broadly matched IMGT annotations. The study listed approximately 150 TCR beta chains as associated with cytomegalovirus. Cytomegalovirus status was reported to be diagnosed by the classifier with high specificity and sensitivity in both the original and validation cohorts. In a later genetic analysis, a missense DCLRE1C variant was associated with V-gene and J-gene trimming of TCR beta chains, and the association was replicated in an independent cohort. Three of the identified cytomegalovirus-associated TCR beta chains were confirmed in vitro to be specific for cytomegalovirus antigens. A group of highly shared sequence variants was considered likely to be a technical artifact of the sequencing pipeline. Because counts were too low, more than 15 rarely observed V segments, including chromosome 9 orphons, were excluded from the earlier analysis of 500 to 700 of the donors.

The germline V gene encodes CDR1 MDHEN and CDR2 SYDVKM. The germline V and J ends show losses of 7 bases and 1 base respectively, and no gene match explains 7 bases of the junction. Counted from cysteine to phenylalanine, this CDR3 has 14 amino acids. CDR3 DNA only is kept here, 42 bases in frame from base 1. About this clone itself: Its cognate antigen has yet to be identified. Base qualities are not at hand, and no much larger clone is one base apart.

In total, fewer than 750 healthy bone marrow donors made up the cohort. Cohort members were all nominally healthy when sampled, although unrecorded immune exposures were likely present. The donor was CMV seronegative and belonged to the group of under 400 seronegative cohort members. A peripheral blood sample was collected from each donor, and TCR beta sequencing was performed on peripheral blood mononuclear cells. The Qiagen DNeasy Blood Extraction Kit was used to extract genomic DNA from the blood cell samples. The method was the immunoSEQ multiplex PCR assay. For the multiplex PCR, a mixture combining 60 forward primers for TCR Vbeta segments and 13 reverse primers for TCR Jbeta segments was used. The CDR3 region of rearranged TCR beta genes was amplified from genomic DNA with a multiplex PCR assay. On the Illumina HiSeq System, the amplified TCR beta libraries were sequenced as 87-base-pair reads. The authors processed their data as follows. In a later analysis, tens of millions of unique TCR beta chains were counted across the 690 or so repertoires, and about 9.9 million of these chains were shared by at least two donors. Raw reads were error-corrected and collapsed into unique sequences with a nearest-neighbor algorithm that merged closely related sequences to remove PCR and sequencing errors. Alignment of CDR3 sequences to IMGT reference sequences was used to assign V, D and J gene segments. For a sequence to be retained, at least a six-nucleotide match to both a V gene segment and a J gene segment was required. A rearrangement was called productive if the CDR3 had no stop codons and remained in frame with V and J, and every other rearrangement was called non-productive. Following IMGT convention, CDR3 was defined as the stretch from the second conserved V-encoded cysteine up to the conserved J-encoded phenylalanine. The earlier analysis of 587 of the donors excluded any sequence lacking an unambiguous match to a single V gene segment. In an earlier analysis of approximately 590 of the donors, a V segment was called functional when productive rearrangements were above 56.7%, and segregating when the standard deviation between donors exceeded 5%. A statistical classification framework was developed to diagnose cytomegalovirus status using the catalog of TCR beta chain sequences. A later analysis assigned V and J genes by comparing TCR nucleotide sequences with IMGT/GENE-DB human TR gene sequences. Using the TCRdist pipeline, a later analysis assigned CDR3 sequences along with most-parsimonious VDJ recombination scenarios. In a later analysis, each TCR beta chain was defined by its CDR3 amino acid sequence together with its V-gene family, and reads without a unique V-gene family were excluded. To address suspected cross-contamination and a sequencing artifact, a later analysis removed 450 to 700 highly shared, low-generation-probability nucleotide sequences. For each public chain, a later analysis derived a clonal expansion index from normalized ranks of inferred template counts within each repertoire. In a later analysis, generation probabilities were computed using a VDJ recombination model fitted to out-of-frame rearrangements, and the results were checked against IGoR. Hypergeometric tests were used in a later analysis to score TCR-TCR, TCR-HLA and TCR-CMV co-occurrence, with a repertoire-size bias correction applied to the TCR pairs. A later analysis estimated false discovery rates by permuting HLA or CMV assignments 20 times. In a later analysis, co-occurring TCRs were grouped using DBSCAN, with TCRdist sequence similarity added in when clustering inside HLA-allele-positive subsets. For co-occurrence clustering, repertoires with fewer than 30,000 or more than 120,000 public chains were excluded, along with roughly 5 repertoires with anomalous nucleotide sharing. TCRdb retrieved this table from immuneACCESS and kept in-frame rearrangements only. Not all clones are present; in checked studies, unresolved V genes account for under half, and no reason is known for the remainder. V, J and clone size were drawn from that table, and D and trimming were deduced from the DNA. Recorded for this sample are roughly 110,000 clones; 71% of them occurred a single time. The ten largest clones capture 2.8% of the sample.

Sequenced: PBMCs. Recombination connected TRBV28 to TRBJ2-7; 7 central bases correspond to TRBD2. The clonotype originates from a female donor in good health and CMV-seronegative. The DNA sequence reads TGTGCCAGCAACTCCAAGGGACTATCCTACGAGCAGTACTTC. Its translation is CASNSKGLSYEQYF.